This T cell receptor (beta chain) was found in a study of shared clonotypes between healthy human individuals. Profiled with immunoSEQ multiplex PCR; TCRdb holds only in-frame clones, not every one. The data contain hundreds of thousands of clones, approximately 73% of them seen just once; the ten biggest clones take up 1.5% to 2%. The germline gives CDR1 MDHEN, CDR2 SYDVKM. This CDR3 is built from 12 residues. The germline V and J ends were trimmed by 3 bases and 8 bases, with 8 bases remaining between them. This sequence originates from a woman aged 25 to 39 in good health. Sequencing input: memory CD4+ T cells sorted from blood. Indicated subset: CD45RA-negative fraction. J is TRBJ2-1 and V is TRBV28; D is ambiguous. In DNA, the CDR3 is TGTGCCAGCAGTTTTAACCGTCATGAGCAGTTCTTC. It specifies CASSFNRHEQFF.